One sample yielded the 32 T cell receptor beta chains listed below, sequenced in a study of blood T cell repertoires in COVID-19. Measured with immunoSEQ multiplex PCR; TCRdb has only the in-frame clones, and not every one. The sample contains about 75,000 clones, 90% of which appear only once. Sequenced input: peripheral blood. Source of these receptors: a human donor in a cohort sampled during active COVID-19.

The chain combines TRBV19 with TRBJ1-1, with 7 bases aligning to TRBD1. V lost 1 base, J lost 4 bases, and 3 bases stayed unmatched. The CDR3 extends over 14 amino acids. CDR1 is LNHDA, CDR2 SQIVND, per germline (reference sequence). CDR3 DNA sequence: TGTGCCAGTAGTATAGGGTCAGGGGGCACTGAAGCTTTCTTT. This translates into CASSIGSGGTEAFF.

J is TRBJ2-2 and V is TRBV7-8, with 9 bases matching TRBD1. Germline V gene data show CDR1 as SGHVS and CDR2 as FQNEAQ. The junction had 7 bases not matched to a gene; V was cut back by 5 bases and J by 3 bases. CDR3 length equals 16 residues. The CDR3 protein is CASSPIGTGHTGELFF. CDR3 in DNA: TGTGCCAGCAGCCCGATCGGGACAGGGCACACCGGGGAGCTGTTTTTT.

The rearrangement links TRBV12-3 or TRBV12-4 to TRBJ2-7; 9 bases fit TRBD2. V lost 8 bases to trimming and J lost 4 bases; unmatched junction nucleotides: 6. The CDR3 is 13 amino acids. The CDR3 sequence: CASALAGTYEQYF. CDR3 in DNA: TGTGCCAGCGCTCTAGCGGGAACGTACGAGCAGTACTTC.

This chain connects TRBV7-2 to TRBJ2-3; D perhaps matches TRBD2 (6 bases). V lost 4 bases to trimming and J lost 2 bases, with 16 bases between them. There are 16 residues in the CDR3. Germline-derived CDR1 and CDR2 are SGHTA and FQGNSA. The CDR3 DNA reads TGTGCCAGCAGCTCCTCTCCGGGACTTCCCACAGATACGCAGTATTTT. Amino acids: CASSSSPGLPTDTQYF.

The rearrangement uses TRBV28 and TRBJ2-3; 16 positions match TRBD2. The CDR3 has 17 amino acids. Germline V gene sequence: CDR1 MDHEN, CDR2 SYDVKM. V shed 6 bases, J shed 4 bases, and the junction held 7 bases outside the gene matches. CDR3 sequence: CASRLGTSGRVADTQYF. CDR3 coding DNA: TGTGCCAGCAGGTTAGGGACTAGCGGGAGGGTGGCAGATACGCAGTATTTT.

The V and J genes are TRBV5-6 and TRBJ2-2; D is uncertain. The length of the CDR3 is 13 residues. Trimming took off 1 base at V and 6 bases at J, with 7 bases between the two ends. In germline, CDR1 is SGHDT, CDR2 YYEEEE. The CDR3 nucleotides are TGTGCCAGCAGCTTGTGGAGTGCCGGGGAGCTGTTTTTT. This gives the protein CASSLWSAGELFF.

The gene calls are TRBV5-8 and TRBJ1-1, with TRBD1 matching 8 bases. With V trimmed by 4 bases and J by 1 base, 9 bases remained unmatched. The CDR3 extends over 16 amino acids. Germline V lookup: CDR1 SGHTS, CDR2 YDEGEE. DNA for the CDR3: TGTGCCAGCAGCCTTTTCCGGGGGACAGGGAACACTGAAGCTTTCTTT. Translated: CASSLFRGTGNTEAFF.

The chain links TRBV19 to TRBJ1-2; 8 bases align to TRBD1. The CDR3 has 14 amino acids. Per germline, CDR1 LNHDA and CDR2 SQIVND (reference sequence). J lost 2 bases, V lost 6 bases, and 5 bases had no gene match. This CDR3 reads CASRPQGGNYGYTF. The CDR3 coding sequence is TGTGCCAGTAGACCACAGGGGGGGAACTATGGCTACACCTTC.

The V call is TRBV12-3 or TRBV12-4, the J call TRBJ2-7; D gene unclear. CDR3 length equals 13 residues. Between the trimmed V and J ends, which lost 7 bases and 2 bases, there was a span of 12 bases. The DNA for the CDR3 is TGTGCCAGCACAACCGGGTACACCTACGAGCAGTACTTC. It specifies CASTTGYTYEQYF.

The chain recombines TRBV15 with TRBJ2-3; TRBD1 agrees at 7 bases. This CDR3 region has 17 residues. The J segment lost 2 bases and the V segment lost 3 bases, leaving 11 bases of the junction unmatched. The germline CDR1 and CDR2 sequences are LNHNV and YYDKDF (reference sequence). The CDR3 spells CATSSERPGQFTDTQYF. The CDR3 region has the DNA TGTGCCACCAGCAGCGAGCGTCCGGGACAGTTCACAGATACGCAGTATTTT.

In this sample, this clone turned up once. The V call is TRBV19, the J call TRBJ1-5; the D gene is possibly TRBD1 (6 bases). Trimming took 0 bases from V and 6 from J, leaving 15 bases between them. Germline lookup yields CDR1 LNHDA and CDR2 SQIVND (reference sequence). This CDR3 contains 16 residues. The CDR3 loop reads CASSIEWRGGGQPQHF. The CDR3 region has the DNA TGTGCCAGTAGTATAGAGTGGAGAGGGGGTGGTCAGCCCCAGCATTTT.

The chain combines TRBV5-8 with TRBJ2-5; 14 nucleotides match TRBD2. The junction had 4 bases not matched to a gene; V was cut back by 4 bases and J by 5 bases. Germline CDR1 reads SGHTS; CDR2 reads YDEGEE. The CDR3 sequence is 15 residues long. The CDR3 reads CASSMGLAGAETQYF. DNA for the CDR3: TGTGCCAGCAGCATGGGACTAGCGGGAGCGGAGACCCAGTACTTC.

The J gene is TRBJ1-5, the V gene TRBV12-3 or TRBV12-4; a possible D gene is TRBD1 (5 bases). This CDR3 is built from 13 residues. V dropped 3 bases and J dropped 5 bases, with 8 bases sitting between them. CDR3 sequence (DNA): TGTGCCAGCAGTTTTGCGGGGGATCAGCCCCAGCATTTT. Translated: CASSFAGDQPQHF.

V and J are TRBV18 and TRBJ2-5, with 10 positions matching TRBD2. Per the germline V gene, CDR1 is KGHSH and CDR2 is LQKENI. This CDR3 has 15 residues. Trimming took 6 bases from V and 2 from J; bases not matched to a gene: 6. CDR3 in DNA: TGTGCCAGCTCCCCAATAGCGGGGGGACAAGAGACCCAGTACTTC. This gives the protein CASSPIAGGQETQYF.

This sequence joins TRBV5-1 and TRBJ2-1; 10 positions match TRBD2. The CDR3 consists of 18 residues. The germline gives CDR1 SGHRS, CDR2 YFSETQ. The V gene end was trimmed by 4 bases and the J gene end by 6 bases; junction bases not matched to a gene: 16. CDR3 sequence: CASSPLGGSGGPSNEQFF. CDR3 coding DNA: TGCGCCAGCAGCCCTCTGGGTGGTAGCGGGGGGCCATCCAATGAGCAGTTCTTC.

This clone was picked up a small number of times. The chain joins TRBV5-5 to TRBJ1-6, with TRBD1 matching 7 bases. The germline V gene encodes CDR1 SGHKS and CDR2 YYEKEE (reference sequence). This CDR3 region has 15 residues. V shed 0 bases and J 5 bases; nucleotides not matched to a gene: 2. CDR3: CASSLEGADNSPLHF. The DNA for the CDR3 is TGTGCCAGCAGCTTGGAGGGGGCGGATAATTCACCCCTCCACTTT.

The V call is TRBV7-2, the J call TRBJ1-1; D unclear. V dropped 4 bases and J dropped 1 base, with 13 bases sitting between them. Germline V CDR1 and CDR2: SGHTA, FQGNSA. The CDR3 sequence is 15 residues long. The CDR3 sequence is CASSSTRGGNTEAFF. CDR3 nucleotides: TGTGCCAGCAGCTCAACCCGAGGCGGGAACACTGAAGCTTTCTTT.

V is TRBV5-1 and J is TRBJ1-4; TRBD1 aligns across 11 bases. Germline values: CDR1 SGHRS, CDR2 YFSETQ. The CDR3 runs to 16 residues. J lost 8 bases, V lost 4 bases, and 10 bases had no gene match. CDR3 DNA: TGCGCCAGCAGCATCAGTGGGACAGGGGGAAAGGAAAAACTGTTTTTT. Its protein product is CASSISGTGGKEKLFF.

The chain is built from TRBV28 and TRBJ2-7; TRBD2 agrees at 8 bases. Germline values: CDR1 MDHEN, CDR2 SYDVKM. The CDR3 is 13 amino acids. V was clipped by 6 bases and J by 3 bases; unmatched bases: 4. The CDR3 DNA is TGTGCCAGCAGAGGACTAGCTCTCTACGAGCAGTACTTC. This gives the protein CASRGLALYEQYF.

The chain has TRBV30 and TRBJ1-2; 7 positions match TRBD1. There are 15 residues in the CDR3. The germline CDR1 and CDR2 sequences are GTSNPN and SVGIG (reference sequence). V was pared by 2 bases and J by 4 bases, with 10 bases of the junction left unmatched. For the CDR3, the DNA is TGTGCCTGGAGTTACCGGGACAGATCCCTCTATGGCTACACCTTC. Its translation is CAWSYRDRSLYGYTF.

V usage is TRBV2 and J usage is TRBJ2-3, with TRBD1 as a possible D gene (6 bases). V was clipped by 8 bases and J by 0 bases, with 15 bases between them. The CDR3 length is 15 residues. Germline values: CDR1 SNHLY, CDR2 FYNNEI. CDR3: CASSPGVHSTDTQYF. The CDR3 DNA reads as TGTGCCAGCTCCCCAGGGGTCCATAGCACAGATACGCAGTATTTT.

The chain joins TRBV9 to TRBJ1-4, with D hard to call. The germline V gene has CDR1 SGDLS and CDR2 YYNGEE. The CDR3 totals 15 residues. Trimming took 1 base from V and 4 from J, leaving 11 bases between them. CDR3 loop: CASSVSGVVNEKLFF. As DNA, the CDR3 is TGTGCCAGCAGCGTATCTGGAGTTGTTAATGAAAAACTGTTTTTT.

The CDR3 DNA reads as TGTGCCAGTAGCGGCAGGGGCGATAATTCACCCCTCCACTTT. It encodes CASSGRGDNSPLHF. The chain couples TRBV19 to TRBJ1-6; D possibly corresponds to TRBD1 (6 bases). Deletions cut 6 bases from V and 5 bases from J, with 11 bases between. Germline V CDR1 and CDR2: LNHDA, SQIVND (reference sequence). The CDR3 is 14 residues long.

The chain joins TRBV19 to TRBJ2-5; the match to TRBD2 covers 10 bases. The ends lost 3 bases at V and 5 bases at J; junction bases unmatched: 3. This CDR3 region has 14 residues. The germline V gene encodes CDR1 LNHDA and CDR2 SQIVND (reference sequence). The CDR3 is CASSITSGIETQYF. CDR3 bases: TGTGCCAGTAGTATTACTAGCGGGATTGAGACCCAGTACTTC.

The rearrangement joins TRBV6-5 to TRBJ1-1; D gene ambiguous. CDR3 size: 13 residues. Germline V gene sequence: CDR1 MNHEY, CDR2 SVGAGI. With 4 bases removed from V and 1 base from J, the gap between germline ends came to 7 bases. DNA for the CDR3: TGTGCCAGCAGTTTAGCCGGGAACACTGAAGCTTTCTTT. It specifies CASSLAGNTEAFF.

This clone was picked up one time. The J gene is TRBJ2-1, the V gene TRBV7-8; 11 bases map to TRBD2. This CDR3 has 15 residues. Germline CDR1 reads SGHVS; CDR2 reads FQNEAQ. V lost 5 bases and J lost 7; bases outside the gene matches: 7. CDR3 bases: TGTGCCAGCAGCATTAGCGGGGGGGCCGGAAATGAGCAGTTCTTC. Translated: CASSISGGAGNEQFF.

This clone has just a few counts. The CDR3 sequence is CASSEFGIGQGGSPLHF. DNA of the CDR3: TGCGCCAGCAGTGAGTTCGGTATTGGACAGGGTGGATCACCCCTCCACTTT. The gene calls are TRBV10-1 and TRBJ1-6; 8 nucleotides match TRBD1. Germline trimming cut 1 base from V and 10 bases from J; bases unmatched to any gene: 12. In germline, CDR1 is WNHNN, CDR2 SYGVQD (reference sequence). The length of the CDR3 is 17 residues.

The chain recombines TRBV6-5 with TRBJ2-1; a possible D gene is TRBD2 (6 bases). The CDR3 length is 15 residues. V gave up 6 bases and J gave up 4 bases, with 16 bases separating them. The germline V gene encodes CDR1 MNHEY and CDR2 SVGAGI. The CDR3 protein is CASSSRDSKYNEQFF. The CDR3 DNA follows: TGTGCCAGCAGCTCTCGGGACTCGAAATACAATGAGCAGTTCTTC.

The chain is built from TRBV28 and TRBJ1-1; D remains unclear. CDR1 is MDHEN and CDR2 is SYDVKM in the germline V gene. The germline V and J ends were trimmed by 6 bases and 1 base, with 12 bases remaining between them. This CDR3 comprises 14 residues. The CDR3, as DNA: TGTGCCAGCAGGCACCTGCGGGGGAACACTGAAGCTTTCTTT. Translation: CASRHLRGNTEAFF.

The chain links TRBV12-5 to TRBJ1-5, with 11 bases aligning to TRBD1. The CDR3 totals 16 residues. V was clipped by 1 base and J by 6 bases; unmatched bases: 5. Looked up from germline, CDR1 is LGHNT and CDR2 is FRNRAP. This chain's CDR3 is CASGLGGQGGTQPQHF. CDR3 DNA sequence: TGTGCTAGTGGTTTGGGGGGACAGGGGGGAACTCAGCCCCAGCATTTT. Complete variable domain (other parts from reference TRBV12-5 and TRBJ1-5): DARVTQTPRHKVTEMGQEVTMRCQPILGHNTVFWYRQTMMQGLELLAYFRNRAPLDDSGMPKDRFSAEMPDATLATLKIQPSEPRDSAVYFCASGLGGQGGTQPQHFGDGTRLSIL.

This clone was recorded only once. This chain connects TRBV15 to TRBJ1-2, with D possibly TRBD1 on 6 matching bases. CDR3 size: 14 residues. Trimming stripped 4 bases from V and 2 bases from J, with 11 bases between. The germline V gene encodes CDR1 LNHNV and CDR2 YYDKDF (reference sequence). CDR3 DNA: TGTGCCACCAGCAAAGCTCAGGGGAACTATGGCTACACCTTC. Translated, it gives CATSKAQGNYGYTF.

The gene calls are TRBV2 and TRBJ2-5, with 8 bases identical to TRBD1. The CDR3 runs to 13 residues. CDR1 and CDR2 (germline): SNHLY, FYNNEI. The junction had 5 bases not matched to a gene; V was cut back by 6 bases and J by 5 bases. The CDR3 spells CASRDRVGETQYF. The CDR3 region has the DNA TGTGCCAGCAGGGACAGGGTCGGGGAGACCCAGTACTTC. The full variable domain, completed using reference TRBV2 and TRBJ2-5, is EPEVTQTPSHQVTQMGQEVILRCVPISNHLYFYWYRQILGQKVEFLVSFYNNEISEKSEIFDDQFSVERPDGSNFTLKIRSTKLEDSAMYFCASRDRVGETQYFGPGTRLLVL.